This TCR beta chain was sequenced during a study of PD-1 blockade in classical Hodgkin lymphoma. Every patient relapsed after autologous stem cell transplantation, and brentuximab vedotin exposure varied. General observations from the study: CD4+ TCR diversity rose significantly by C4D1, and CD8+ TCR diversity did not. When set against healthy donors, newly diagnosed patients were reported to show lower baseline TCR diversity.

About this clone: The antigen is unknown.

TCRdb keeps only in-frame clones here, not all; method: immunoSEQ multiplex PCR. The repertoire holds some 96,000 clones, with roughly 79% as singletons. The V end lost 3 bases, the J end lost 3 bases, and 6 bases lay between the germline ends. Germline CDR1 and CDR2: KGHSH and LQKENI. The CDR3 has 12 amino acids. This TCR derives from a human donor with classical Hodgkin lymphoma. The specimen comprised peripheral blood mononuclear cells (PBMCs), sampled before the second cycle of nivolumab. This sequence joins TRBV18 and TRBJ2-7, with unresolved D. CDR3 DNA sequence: TGTGCCAGCTCACCTAACAACTACGAGCAGTACTTC. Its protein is CASSPNNYEQYF. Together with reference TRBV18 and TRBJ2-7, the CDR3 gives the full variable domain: NAGVMQNPRHLVRRRGQEARLRCSPMKGHSHVYWYRQLPEEGLKFMVYLQKENIIDESGMPKERFSAEFPKEGPSILRIQQVVRGDSAAYFCASSPNNYEQYFGPGTRLTVT.